A single sample is the source of the 9 T cell receptor beta chains below, sequenced in a study of liver allograft versus peripheral blood T cells. Study details: Comparative analysis was performed on T cell receptor repertoires from transplanted livers and from recipients' peripheral blood.

TCRdb reprocessed the reads via MiXCR and lists one record per CDR3 protein. In the table there are 6,500 to 9,500 distinct CDR3 sequences, under 20% of which are singletons. The receptors derive from a human patient who had a liver transplant. Some T cells may trace back to the graft donor.

Ten or more counts support this clonotype. Written as DNA, the CDR3 is TGTGCCACCTCCCCCGTTGGGCCCACAGCGCAAGGCTACACCTTC. Its translation is CATSPVGPTAQGYTF. This sequence joins TRBV6-6 and TRBJ1-2; D remains unclear. The V end was cut by 10 bases, the J end by 8 bases, with 26 bases between. Germline CDR1 MNHNY, CDR2 SVGAGI (reference sequence). The CDR3 is 15 amino acids.

This clonotype counts as medium-sized. V is TRBV6-6 and J is TRBJ2-7, with D maybe TRBD2 (6 bases). Germline assignment: CDR1 MNHNY and CDR2 SVGAGI (reference sequence). This CDR3 has 15 amino acids. V was clipped by 2 bases and J by 0 bases, with 11 bases between them. DNA for the CDR3: TGTGCCAGCAGTTACGAGGGACTCGCCTCCTACGAGCAGTACTTC. The encoded protein is CASSYEGLASYEQYF.

There are many counts of this clonotype. This chain links TRBV5-4 with TRBJ1-2; D possibly corresponds to TRBD1 (5 bases). Trimming cost V 1 base and J 8 bases, with 12 bases left between them. CDR3 length: 13 amino acids. CDR1 is SGHNT and CDR2 is YYREEE in the germline V gene (reference sequence). The CDR3 here is CASSLTGFGGYTF. The CDR3 coding sequence is TGTGCCAGCAGCTTGACAGGCTTTGGCGGCTACACCTTC.

This clonotype was seen only a few times. The chain links TRBV12-3 or TRBV12-4 to TRBJ2-7; TRBD1 might be the D (5 bases). V lost 6 bases and J 2 bases, leaving 11 bases between the germline ends. The CDR3 consists of 13 residues. DNA of the CDR3: TGTGCCAGCAGGCCAACAGGAACCTACGAGCAGTACTTC. Amino acid sequence: CASRPTGTYEQYF.

This clonotype is medium-sized (0.01 to 0.1%) within its sample. This rearrangement joins TRBV19 to TRBJ2-7; a possible D gene is TRBD1 (6 bases). Germline V gene lookup returns CDR1 LNHDA and CDR2 SQIVND (reference sequence). With 2 bases removed from V and 0 bases from J, the gap between germline ends came to 11 bases. There are 15 residues in the CDR3. The CDR3 DNA reads TGTGCCAGTAGTATAATGAGGGGGAGCTCCTACGAGCAGTACTTC. The encoded protein is CASSIMRGSSYEQYF.

This clonotype is deemed medium-sized. This sequence joins TRBV6-5 and TRBJ1-4; D possibly corresponds to TRBD1 (6 bases). This CDR3 is 14 amino acids long. Germline values: CDR1 MNHEY, CDR2 SVGAGI. The V and J ends lost 5 bases and 5 bases respectively, with 12 bases between them. For the CDR3, the DNA is TGTGCCAGCAGTAAAACAGGGCGCAATGAAAAACTGTTTTTT. Translation: CASSKTGRNEKLFF.

This clonotype is medium-sized in the sample. This chain joins TRBV15 and TRBJ2-1; a possible D gene is TRBD2 (6 bases). The V gene's germline CDR1 is LNHNV and CDR2 YYDKDF (reference sequence). The length of the CDR3 is 14 residues. The V end was cut by 3 bases, the J end by 4 bases, with 10 bases between. The CDR3 DNA reads TGTGCCACCAGCAGGGGACTTACGTACAATGAGCAGTTCTTC. This codes for CATSRGLTYNEQFF. Filled out from reference TRBV15 and TRBJ2-1, the complete variable domain reads DAMVIQNPRYQVTQFGKPVTLSCSQTLNHNVMYWYQQKSSQAPKLLFHYYDKDFNNEADTPDNFQSRRPNTSFCFLDIRSPGLGDTAMYLCATSRGLTYNEQFFGPGTRLTVL.

This clonotype is medium-sized by share. The rearrangement uses TRBV20-1 and TRBJ1-1; no firm D call. Germline V lookup: CDR1 DFQATT, CDR2 SNEGSKA (reference sequence). CDR3 length: 14 residues. Trimming took off 3 bases at V and 11 bases at J, with 22 bases between the two ends. The CDR3 nucleotides are TGCAGTGCTAGGTTCGGGAGCATGCGGGGAGGGGCTTTCTTT. Amino acid sequence: CSARFGSMRGGAFF.

This clonotype is medium-sized (0.01 to 0.1%) by share. This chain joins TRBV18 and TRBJ2-2; D not resolved. The CDR3 is 12 amino acids. The V end lost 5 bases, the J end lost 7 bases, and 8 bases lay between the germline ends. Looked up from germline, CDR1 is KGHSH and CDR2 is LQKENI. The CDR3 region is CASSSQGGELFF. The CDR3 DNA reads as TGTGCCAGCTCATCACAAGGCGGGGAGCTGTTTTTT.